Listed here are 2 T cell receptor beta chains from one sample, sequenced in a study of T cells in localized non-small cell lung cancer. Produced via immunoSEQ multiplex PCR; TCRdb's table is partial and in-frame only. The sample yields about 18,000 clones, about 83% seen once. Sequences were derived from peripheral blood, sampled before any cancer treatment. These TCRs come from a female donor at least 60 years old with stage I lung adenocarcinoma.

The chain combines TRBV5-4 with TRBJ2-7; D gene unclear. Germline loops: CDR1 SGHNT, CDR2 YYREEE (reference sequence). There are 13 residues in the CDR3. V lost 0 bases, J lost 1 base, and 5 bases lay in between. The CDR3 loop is CASSLDRSYEQYF. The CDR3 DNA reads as TGTGCCAGCAGCTTGGACAGATCCTACGAGCAGTACTTC.

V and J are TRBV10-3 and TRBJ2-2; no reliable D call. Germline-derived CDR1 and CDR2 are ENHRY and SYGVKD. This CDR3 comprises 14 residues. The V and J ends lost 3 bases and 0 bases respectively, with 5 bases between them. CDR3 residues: CAISDGPNTGELFF. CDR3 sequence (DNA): TGTGCCATCAGTGACGGCCCGAACACCGGGGAGCTGTTTTTT.